The 25 T cell receptor beta chains below were found in one sample sequenced in a study of beta chain features in type 1 diabetes. Findings and caveats of the study: Type 1 diabetes patients had moderately but significantly shorter TCRB CDR3s in all four CD4+ subsets.

What these receptors recognize is not known. Expressed TCRB transcripts were sequenced, since all the RNA that had been isolated was reverse transcribed. The method was immunoSEQ multiplex PCR; TCRdb's version includes in-frame clones alone and lacks a portion of them. The table has some 160,000 clones, 8.5% to 10% seen once. The sequencing input was central memory CD4+ T cells from blood. The receptors come from a woman between 25 and 40 years old with type 1 diabetes.

The V call is TRBV29-1, the J call TRBJ1-3; 9 nucleotides match TRBD1. CDR1 is SQVTM and CDR2 is ANQGSEA in the germline V gene. V was pared by 6 bases and J by 2 bases, with 8 bases of the junction left unmatched. There are 15 residues in the CDR3. CDR3 loop: CSVAGQGSPGNTIYF. The CDR3 region has the DNA TGCAGCGTCGCGGGACAGGGAAGCCCTGGAAACACCATATATTTT. The whole variable domain, filled in from reference TRBV29-1 and TRBJ1-3, reads SAVISQKPSRDICQRGTSLTIQCQVDSQVTMMFWYRQQPGQSLTLIATANQGSEATYESGFVIDKFPISRPNLTFSTLTVSNMSPEDSSIYLCSVAGQGSPGNTIYFGEGSWLTVV.

The genes are TRBV7-2 and TRBJ2-7; TRBD2 agrees at 10 bases. CDR1 is SGHTA, CDR2 FQGNSA, per germline. Trimming cost V 3 bases and J 5 bases; bases outside gene matches: 10. This CDR3 is 16 amino acids long. CDR3 region: CASSFARKLAGDEQYF. CDR3 nucleotides: TGTGCCAGCAGCTTCGCTCGGAAGCTAGCGGGAGACGAGCAGTACTTC.

This clone was seen a handful of times. The rearrangement links TRBV7-9 to TRBJ1-4, with 9 nucleotides matching TRBD1. The CDR3 runs to 14 residues. The trim removed 5 bases at V and 7 bases at J, leaving 5 bases unmatched. Germline V gene sequence: CDR1 SEHNR, CDR2 FQNEAQ (reference sequence). This CDR3 reads CASSAGTGTEKLFF. For the CDR3, the DNA is TGTGCCAGCAGCGCAGGGACAGGGACTGAAAAACTGTTTTTT.

Only a few counts were recorded for this clone. This chain uses TRBV7-2 with TRBJ2-3; D call uncertain. Germline loops: CDR1 SGHTA, CDR2 FQGNSA. V was trimmed by 5 bases and J by 4 bases, leaving 10 bases between them. CDR3 size: 13 residues. CDR3: CASSHGGADTQYF. CDR3 in DNA: TGTGCCAGCAGCCATGGCGGAGCAGATACGCAGTATTTT.

This chain uses TRBV7-9 with TRBJ1-1; D ambiguous. The V and J ends lost 0 bases and 6 bases respectively, with 11 bases between them. The CDR3 length is 14 residues. Germline values: CDR1 SEHNR, CDR2 FQNEAQ (reference sequence). Here the CDR3 DNA reads TGTGCCAGCAGCTTAGCGTTCGGGTGGGCTGAAGCTTTCTTT. Amino acid sequence: CASSLAFGWAEAFF.

The CDR3 DNA is TGTGCCAGCAGCGTGGGCAGGATGAACACTGAAGCTTTCTTT. Translation gives CASSVGRMNTEAFF. The chain employs TRBV5-4 and TRBJ1-1; D remains ambiguous. V was shortened by 4 bases and J by 0 bases, with 10 bases between the two germline ends. Per the germline V gene, CDR1 is SGHNT and CDR2 is YYREEE (reference sequence). This CDR3 spans 14 amino acids.

This clone was detected only a few times. The chain employs TRBV28 and TRBJ1-2; no firm D call. This CDR3 is built from 14 residues. Germline V gene sequence: CDR1 MDHEN, CDR2 SYDVKM. Trimming took off 2 bases at V and 2 bases at J, with 9 bases between the two ends. CDR3 nucleotide sequence: TGTGCCAGCAGTTTAACCGAGAACAACTATGGCTACACCTTC. It codes for CASSLTENNYGYTF.

The CDR3 nucleotides read TGTGCCAGCAGCTTTAGCGGGTCCAACGAGCAGTACTTC. Translation: CASSFSGSNEQYF. J is TRBJ2-7 and V is TRBV5-6; 7 bases are shared with TRBD2. Unmatched junction bases numbered 4, after V lost 2 bases and J lost 5 bases. CDR3 length: 13 amino acids. The V gene's germline CDR1 is SGHDT and CDR2 YYEEEE. Supplemented by reference TRBV5-6 and TRBJ2-7, the full variable domain reads DAGVTQSPTHLIKTRGQQVTLRCSPKSGHDTVSWYQQALGQGPQFIFQYYEEEERQRGNFPDRFSGHQFPNYSSELNVNALLLGDSALYLCASSFSGSNEQYFGPGTRLTVT.

In its sample, this clone was seen many times. This sequence joins TRBV4-1 and TRBJ1-2; no clear D gene. This CDR3 region has 15 residues. Germline CDR1 and CDR2: MGHRA and YSYEKL. The V gene lost 0 bases and the J gene lost 4 bases, with 12 bases spanning the gap. The DNA of the CDR3 is TGCGCCAGCAGCCAAGATCTACAGACCTCCTATGGCTACACCTTC. It encodes CASSQDLQTSYGYTF.

This clone has only a few counts. In DNA, the CDR3 is TGTGCCAGCAGCCCCCGGGACAGGTTCTACGAGCAGTACTTC. The encoded protein is CASSPRDRFYEQYF. The genes are TRBV7-2 and TRBJ2-7; 8 bases are shared with TRBD1. The CDR3 is made up of 14 amino acids. The germline gives CDR1 SGHTA, CDR2 FQGNSA. After removal of 5 bases from V and 3 bases from J, the junction contained 6 bases not matched to a gene.

The V gene is TRBV4-1, the J gene TRBJ2-1; 12 nucleotides align to TRBD2. This CDR3 spans 16 amino acids. The germline V gene encodes CDR1 MGHRA and CDR2 YSYEKL. V lost 2 bases to trimming and J lost 8 bases; unmatched junction nucleotides: 7. The CDR3 coding sequence is TGCGCCAGCAGCCAACCGACTAGCGGGAGAACATATGAGCAGTTCTTC. Translation gives CASSQPTSGRTYEQFF.

The table lists this clone with a few counts. This chain links TRBV30 with TRBJ2-7; D may be TRBD1 (5 bases). The CDR3 spans 12 residues. CDR1 and CDR2 (germline): GTSNPN, SVGIG (reference sequence). Trimming shortened V by 3 bases and J by 4 bases, and 10 bases separated the two germline ends. CDR3 DNA sequence: TGTGCCTGGAGACTTCAGGGTTACGAGCAGTACTTC. Encoded protein: CAWRLQGYEQYF. Together with reference TRBV30 and TRBJ2-7, the CDR3 gives the full variable domain: SQTIHQWPATLVQPVGSPLSLECTVEGTSNPNLYWYRQAAGRGLQLLFYSVGIGQISSEVPQNLSASRPQDRQFILSSKKLLLSDSGFYLCAWRLQGYEQYFGPGTRLTVT.

In this sample, this clone turned up many times. The CDR3 loop is CSVAETGMSYGYTF. The CDR3 DNA reads TGCAGCGTTGCTGAGACAGGGATGAGCTATGGCTACACCTTC. The rearrangement uses TRBV29-1 and TRBJ1-2; TRBD1 aligns across 7 bases. CDR1 is SQVTM and CDR2 is ANQGSEA in the germline V gene. CDR3 size: 14 residues. The V segment lost 4 bases and the J segment 4 bases; nucleotides outside the gene matches: 9. Combining the CDR3 with reference TRBV29-1 and TRBJ1-2 gives the whole variable domain SAVISQKPSRDICQRGTSLTIQCQVDSQVTMMFWYRQQPGQSLTLIATANQGSEATYESGFVIDKFPISRPNLTFSTLTVSNMSPEDSSIYLCSVAETGMSYGYTFGSGTRLTVV.

Many counts were recorded for this clone. This chain uses TRBV28 with TRBJ2-5, with D uncertain. V was trimmed by 3 bases and J by 4 bases, leaving 3 bases between them. The CDR3 is 11 amino acids. CDR1 MDHEN and CDR2 SYDVKM come from the germline V gene. CDR3 in amino acids: CASSFGETQYF. CDR3 sequence (DNA): TGTGCCAGCAGTTTCGGAGAGACCCAGTACTTC.

The rearrangement joins TRBV18 to TRBJ2-1; 12 bases agree with TRBD2. The CDR3 runs 16 residues. Trimming cost V 5 bases and J 5 bases; bases outside gene matches: 7. Germline V CDR1 and CDR2: KGHSH, LQKENI. CDR3 nucleotides: TGTGCCAGCTCAAAGACTAGCGGGAGTATCAACAATGAGCAGTTCTTC. Protein product: CASSKTSGSINNEQFF.

V is TRBV5-1 and J is TRBJ2-7; TRBD1 is a possible D gene (5 bases). V shed 2 bases and J shed 0 bases, with 15 bases lying between them. From germline, CDR1 is SGHRS and CDR2 YFSETQ. The CDR3 spans 16 residues. The CDR3 DNA is TGCGCCAGCAGCTTATCAGGGCCATCAAACTCCTACGAGCAGTACTTC. It specifies CASSLSGPSNSYEQYF.

This clone came up a few times. The V gene is TRBV20-1, the J gene TRBJ2-1, with D possibly TRBD1 on 7 matching bases. Trimming cost V 5 bases and J 13 bases, with 15 bases left between them. Germline lookup yields CDR1 DFQATT and CDR2 SNEGSKA (reference sequence). This CDR3 has 11 amino acids. DNA of the CDR3: TGCAGTGCTCAGGGGGGCGGGGTACAGTTCTTC. This sequence encodes CSAQGGGVQFF.

This clone was observed a handful of times. This chain links TRBV4-1 with TRBJ1-5; 10 bases are a match to TRBD1. J lost 4 bases, V lost 6 bases, and 3 bases had no gene match. The length of the CDR3 is 14 residues. Germline V CDR1 and CDR2: MGHRA, YSYEKL. For the CDR3, the DNA is TGCGCCAGCAGGGGGACAGGGGTGAATCAGCCCCAGCATTTT. Translation gives CASRGTGVNQPQHF.

The chain uses TRBV5-1 and TRBJ1-5, with no clear D. Germline V gives CDR1 SGHRS, CDR2 YFSETQ. This CDR3 region has 14 residues. The ends were cut back, 0 bases at V and 7 bases at J, with 11 bases in the middle. CDR3 sequence (DNA): TGCGCCAGCAGCTTGGATATAAGCGGCCAGCCCCAGCATTTT. Protein product: CASSLDISGQPQHF.

This rearrangement joins TRBV29-1 to TRBJ2-7; no clear D gene. From germline, CDR1 is SQVTM and CDR2 ANQGSEA. With 6 bases removed from V and 2 bases from J, the gap between germline ends came to 11 bases. The CDR3 is made up of 12 amino acids. The CDR3 coding sequence is TGCAGCGTAAACACAGACCCCTACGAGCAGTACTTC. This translates into CSVNTDPYEQYF.

This rearrangement joins TRBV4-2 to TRBJ2-7; 8 positions match TRBD2. The CDR3 covers 14 residues. J gave up 2 bases and V 3 bases, and 3 bases lay outside the gene matches. From germline, CDR1 is LGHNA and CDR2 YNFKEQ. The CDR3 protein is CASSQVSGTYEQYF. CDR3 bases: TGTGCCAGCAGCCAGGTTAGCGGGACCTACGAGCAGTACTTC.

This chain uses TRBV28 with TRBJ2-1; D is unresolved. The CDR3 runs to 12 residues. Per the germline V gene, CDR1 is MDHEN and CDR2 is SYDVKM. Trimming stripped 6 bases from V and 7 bases from J, with 10 bases between. CDR3 DNA: TGTGCCAGCAGGCCGACTGGGAATGAGCAGTTCTTC. Its protein product is CASRPTGNEQFF.

This chain connects TRBV6-1 to TRBJ1-2; D is ambiguous. Germline V gives CDR1 MNHNS, CDR2 SASEGT. The CDR3 spans 14 residues. With 2 bases removed from V and 4 bases from J, the gap between germline ends came to 11 bases. The CDR3 reads CASSERGLGYGYTF. DNA for the CDR3: TGTGCCAGCAGTGAACGGGGTTTGGGCTATGGCTACACCTTC.

This chain joins TRBV28 and TRBJ2-5; 9 bases fit TRBD1. Germline assignment: CDR1 MDHEN and CDR2 SYDVKM. This CDR3 region has 15 residues. V lost 8 bases to trimming and J lost 4 bases; unmatched junction nucleotides: 11. The CDR3 sequence: CASAPGQGRAETQYF. The CDR3 coding sequence is TGTGCCAGCGCCCCGGGACAGGGAAGGGCAGAGACCCAGTACTTC.

Only a few counts were recorded for this clone. V is TRBV7-8 and J is TRBJ2-1; 9 positions agree with TRBD2. J gave up 8 bases and V 2 bases, and 7 bases lay outside the gene matches. Germline assignment: CDR1 SGHVS and CDR2 FQNEAQ. The CDR3 extends over 15 amino acids. CDR3 bases: TGTGCCAGCAGCTTACTGGATAGCGGGAGCTATGAGCAGTTCTTC. This codes for CASSLLDSGSYEQFF.